The TCR beta chain described here comes from a study of cytomegalovirus exposure and HLA in healthy donors. Study results and caveats: Immune exposure information available was restricted to CMV serostatus.

PCR employed 60 Vbeta and 13 Jbeta primers. Assay used: immunoSEQ multiplex PCR; TCRdb lists only in-frame clones, some missing. The sample shows about 65,000 clones, 78% of them seen only once. In germline, CDR1 is SEHNR, CDR2 FQNEAQ (reference sequence). The CDR3 is 15 amino acids. Trimming took 5 bases from V and 4 from J, leaving 18 bases between them. To note about this clone: Its specificity is not known.

The chain uses TRBV7-9 and TRBJ2-7; D possibly corresponds to TRBD2 (5 bases). Source material: PBMCs. The clonotype originates from a girl between 5 and 17 years old in good health and CMV-seropositive. The CDR3 sequence is CASSPKGLAGYEQYF. The CDR3 nucleotides are TGTGCCAGCAGCCCAAAAGGTCTAGCTGGGTACGAGCAGTACTTC.